This section outlines one TCR beta chain sequence together with its context. This specimen belongs to a study of blood T cell repertoires in COVID-19. Germline CDR1 and CDR2: MNHEY and SVGAGI. The CDR3 contains 14 residues. The V gene end was trimmed by 4 bases and the J gene end by 7 bases; junction bases not matched to a gene: 3. In the authors' methods: From reference gene primer amplification, estimates of nucleated cell counts were derived. The protocol was immunoSEQ multiplex PCR, while the TCRdb copy is restricted to in-frame clones and leaves out a portion. V, J and clone size were drawn from that table, and D and trimming were deduced from the DNA. In the table there are roughly 190,000 clones, around 76% of which are singletons.

The V gene is TRBV6-5, the J gene TRBJ2-1, with 11 bases aligning to TRBD1. This receptor was identified in a woman aged 45-65 years with active or convalescent COVID-19. The sample comprised peripheral blood. CDR3 protein: CASSSGQGANEQFF. In nucleotides, the CDR3 is TGTGCCAGCAGTTCCGGACAGGGGGCAAATGAGCAGTTCTTC.